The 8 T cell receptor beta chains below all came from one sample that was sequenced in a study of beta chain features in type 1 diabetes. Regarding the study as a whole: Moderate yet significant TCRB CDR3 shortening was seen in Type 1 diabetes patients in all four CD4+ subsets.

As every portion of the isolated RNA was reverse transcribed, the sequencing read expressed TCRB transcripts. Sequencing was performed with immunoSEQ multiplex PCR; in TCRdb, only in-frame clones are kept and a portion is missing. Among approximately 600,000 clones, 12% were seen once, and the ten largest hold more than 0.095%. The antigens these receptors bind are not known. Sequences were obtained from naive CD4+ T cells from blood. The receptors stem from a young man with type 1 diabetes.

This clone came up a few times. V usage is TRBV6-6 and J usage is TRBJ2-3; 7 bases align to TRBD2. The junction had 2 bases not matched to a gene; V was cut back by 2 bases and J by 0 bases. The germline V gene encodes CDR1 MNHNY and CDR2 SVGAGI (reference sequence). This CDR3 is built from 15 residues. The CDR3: CASSYRDYSTDTQYF. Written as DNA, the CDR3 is TGTGCCAGCAGTTACAGGGACTACAGCACAGATACGCAGTATTTT.

CDR3: CASSTPGANVLTF. The CDR3 DNA is TGTGCCAGCAGCACCCCCGGGGCCAACGTCCTGACTTTC. This sequence joins TRBV7-6 and TRBJ2-6; D uncertain. The CDR3 covers 13 residues. Trimming removed 5 bases at V and 4 bases at J, with 6 bases between. Germline V gene data show CDR1 as SGHVS and CDR2 as FNYEAQ.

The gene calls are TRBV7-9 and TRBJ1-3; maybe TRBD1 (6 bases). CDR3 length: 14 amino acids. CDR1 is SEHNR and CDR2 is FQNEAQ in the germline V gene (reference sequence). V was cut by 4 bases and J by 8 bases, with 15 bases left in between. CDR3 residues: CASSSRQAGYTIYF. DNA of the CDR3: TGTGCCAGCAGCTCCCGACAGGCGGGGTACACCATATATTTT.

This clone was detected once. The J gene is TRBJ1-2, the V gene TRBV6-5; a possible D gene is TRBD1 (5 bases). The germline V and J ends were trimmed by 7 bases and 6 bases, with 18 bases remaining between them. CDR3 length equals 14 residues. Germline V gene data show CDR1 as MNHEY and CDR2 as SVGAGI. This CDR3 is CASKRPQGSHGYTF. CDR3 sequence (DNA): TGTGCCAGCAAACGACCCCAGGGATCCCATGGCTACACCTTC.

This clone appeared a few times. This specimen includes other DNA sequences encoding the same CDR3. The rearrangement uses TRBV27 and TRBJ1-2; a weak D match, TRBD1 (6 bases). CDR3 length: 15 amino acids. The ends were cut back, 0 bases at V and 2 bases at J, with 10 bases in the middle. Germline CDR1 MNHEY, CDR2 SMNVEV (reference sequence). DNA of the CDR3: TGTGCCAGCAGTTTATCGCAGGGGCGAAACTATGGCTACACCTTC. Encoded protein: CASSLSQGRNYGYTF.

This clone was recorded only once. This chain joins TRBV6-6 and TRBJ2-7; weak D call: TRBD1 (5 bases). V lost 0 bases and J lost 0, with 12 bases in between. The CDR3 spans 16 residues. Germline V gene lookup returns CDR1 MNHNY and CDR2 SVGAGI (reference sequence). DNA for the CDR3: TGTGCCAGCAGTTACTCCCCGGACAAGCACTCCTACGAGCAGTACTTC. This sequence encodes CASSYSPDKHSYEQYF.

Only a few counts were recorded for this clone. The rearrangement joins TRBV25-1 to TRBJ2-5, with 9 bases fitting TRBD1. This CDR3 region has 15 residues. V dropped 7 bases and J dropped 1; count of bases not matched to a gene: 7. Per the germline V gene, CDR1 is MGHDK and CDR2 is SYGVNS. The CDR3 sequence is CASTGTGLGQETQYF. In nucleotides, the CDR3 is TGTGCCAGCACGGGGACAGGGTTAGGCCAAGAGACCCAGTACTTC.

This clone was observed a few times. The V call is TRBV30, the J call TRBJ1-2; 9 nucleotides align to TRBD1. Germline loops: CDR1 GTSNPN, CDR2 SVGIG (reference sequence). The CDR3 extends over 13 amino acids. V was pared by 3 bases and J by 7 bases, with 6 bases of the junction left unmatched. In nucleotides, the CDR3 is TGTGCCTGGAGGGGGGGACAGGGACGTGGCTACACCTTC. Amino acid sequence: CAWRGGQGRGYTF.